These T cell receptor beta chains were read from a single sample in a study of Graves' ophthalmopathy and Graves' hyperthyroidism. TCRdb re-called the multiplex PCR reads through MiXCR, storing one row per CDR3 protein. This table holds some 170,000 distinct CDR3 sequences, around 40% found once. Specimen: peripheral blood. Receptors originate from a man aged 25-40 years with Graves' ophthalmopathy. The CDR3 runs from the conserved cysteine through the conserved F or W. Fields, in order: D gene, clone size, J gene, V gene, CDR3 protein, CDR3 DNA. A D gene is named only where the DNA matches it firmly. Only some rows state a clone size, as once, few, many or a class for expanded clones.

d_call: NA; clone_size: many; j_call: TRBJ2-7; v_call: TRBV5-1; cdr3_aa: CASSLAGGSFSEQYF; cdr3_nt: TGCGCCAGCAGCTTGGCCGGCGGCAGCTTTTCCGAGCAGTACTTC
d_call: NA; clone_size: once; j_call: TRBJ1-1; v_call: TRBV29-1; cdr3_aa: CSVEGRLDREAFF; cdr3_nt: TGCAGCGTTGAAGGTCGGCTCGACCGTGAAGCTTTCTTT
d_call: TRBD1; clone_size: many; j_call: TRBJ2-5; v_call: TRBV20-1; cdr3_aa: CSAGTGTGFQETQYF; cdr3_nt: TGCAGTGCGGGGACCGGGACAGGGTTCCAAGAGACCCAGTACTTC
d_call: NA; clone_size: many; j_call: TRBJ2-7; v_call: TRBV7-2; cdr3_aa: CASSSGTQREQYF; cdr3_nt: TGTGCCAGCAGCTCGGGGACCCAGAGGGAGCAGTACTTC
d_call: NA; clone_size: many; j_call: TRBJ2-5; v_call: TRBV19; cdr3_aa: CASSSSRDTETQYF; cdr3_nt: TGTGCCAGTAGTTCAAGCCGGGACACAGAGACCCAGTACTTC
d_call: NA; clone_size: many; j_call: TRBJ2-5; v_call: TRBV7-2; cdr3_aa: CASSNQGFETQYF; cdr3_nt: TGTGCCAGCAGCAATCAGGGTTTTGAGACCCAGTACTTC
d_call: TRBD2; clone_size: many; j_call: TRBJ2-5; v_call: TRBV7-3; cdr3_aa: CASSGSGGGETQYF; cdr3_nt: TGTGCCAGCAGCGGATCTGGGGGGGGAGAGACCCAGTACTTC
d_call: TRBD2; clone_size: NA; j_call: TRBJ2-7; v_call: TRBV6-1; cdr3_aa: CASSEMVRGTSGRIGEQYF; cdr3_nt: TGTGCCAGCAGTGAAATGGTCCGTGGGACTAGCGGGAGAATCGGCGAGCAGTACTTC
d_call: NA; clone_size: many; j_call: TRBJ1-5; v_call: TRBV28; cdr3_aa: CASSSARGKRGQPQHF; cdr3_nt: TGTGCCAGCAGCTCCGCGAGGGGGAAGAGGGGTCAGCCCCAGCATTTT
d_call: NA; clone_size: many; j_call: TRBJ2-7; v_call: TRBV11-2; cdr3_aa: CASSLSSSHEQYF; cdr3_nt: TGTGCCAGCAGCTTGTCTAGCTCCCACGAGCAGTACTTC
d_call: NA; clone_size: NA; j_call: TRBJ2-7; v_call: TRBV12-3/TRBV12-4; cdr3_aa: CASSTKTYEQYF; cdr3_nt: TGTGCCAGCAGCACGAAGACCTACGAGCAGTACTTC
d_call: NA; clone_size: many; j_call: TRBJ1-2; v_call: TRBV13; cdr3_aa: CASSSPQGLYGYTF; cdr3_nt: TGTGCCAGCAGCTCCCCCCAGGGCTTATATGGCTACACCTTC
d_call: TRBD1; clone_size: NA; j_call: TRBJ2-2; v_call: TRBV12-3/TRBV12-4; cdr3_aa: CASRGQGKTGELFF; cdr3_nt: TGTGCCAGCAGGGGACAGGGAAAAACCGGGGAGCTGTTTTTT
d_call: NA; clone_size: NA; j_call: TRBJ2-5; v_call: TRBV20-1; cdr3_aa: CSALDGGKRTQYF; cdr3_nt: TGCAGTGCTTTGGACGGAGGAAAGAGAACCCAGTACTTC
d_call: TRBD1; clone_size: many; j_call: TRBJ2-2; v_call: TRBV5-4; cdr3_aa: CASSLTFAGGSNTGELFF; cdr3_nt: TGTGCCAGCAGCTTGACTTTCGCAGGGGGCTCGAACACCGGGGAGCTGTTTTTT
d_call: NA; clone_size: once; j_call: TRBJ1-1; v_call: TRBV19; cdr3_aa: CASSRRGVTEAFF; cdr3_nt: TGTGCCAGTAGTAGGAGGGGGGTCACTGAAGCTTTCTTT
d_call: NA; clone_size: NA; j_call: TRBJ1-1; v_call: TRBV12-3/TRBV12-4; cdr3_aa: CASSLFGGATEAFF; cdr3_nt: TGTGCCAGCAGTTTATTTGGGGGAGCGACTGAAGCTTTCTTT
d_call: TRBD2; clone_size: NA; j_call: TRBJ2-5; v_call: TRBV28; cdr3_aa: CASSYDAGGTQETQYF; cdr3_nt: TGTGCCAGCAGTTACGATGCGGGAGGGACCCAAGAGACCCAGTACTTC
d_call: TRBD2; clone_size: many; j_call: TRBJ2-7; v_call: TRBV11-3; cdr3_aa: CASSSGLAWEQYF; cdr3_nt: TGTGCCAGCAGCTCGGGACTAGCTTGGGAGCAGTACTTC
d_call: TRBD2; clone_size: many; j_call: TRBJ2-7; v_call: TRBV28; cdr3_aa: CASIRTLAGVNEQYF; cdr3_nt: TGTGCCAGCATCCGCACTCTAGCGGGAGTTAACGAGCAGTACTTC
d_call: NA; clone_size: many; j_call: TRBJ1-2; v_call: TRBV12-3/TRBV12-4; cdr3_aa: CASRAGGDYGYTF; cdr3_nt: TGTGCCAGCAGAGCCGGCGGGGACTATGGCTACACCTTC
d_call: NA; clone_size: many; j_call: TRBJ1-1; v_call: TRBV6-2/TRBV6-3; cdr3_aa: CASRGTESMNTEAFF; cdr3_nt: TGTGCCAGCCGGGGAACCGAGTCGATGAACACTGAAGCTTTCTTT
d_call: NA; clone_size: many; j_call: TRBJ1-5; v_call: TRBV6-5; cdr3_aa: CASRLNRVQPQHF; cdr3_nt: TGTGCCAGCAGGCTGAACAGGGTTCAGCCCCAGCATTTT
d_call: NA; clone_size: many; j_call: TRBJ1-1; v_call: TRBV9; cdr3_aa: CASSVGGQGRAFF; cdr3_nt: TGTGCCAGCAGCGTAGGAGGGCAGGGACGCGCTTTCTTT
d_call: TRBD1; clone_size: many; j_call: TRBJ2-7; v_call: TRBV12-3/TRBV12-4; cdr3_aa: CASSRQGTGPYEQYF; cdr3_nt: TGTGCCAGCAGCCGACAGGGGACTGGTCCCTACGAGCAGTACTTC
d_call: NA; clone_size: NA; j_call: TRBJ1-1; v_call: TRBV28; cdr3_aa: CASLTGINTEAFF; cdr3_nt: TGTGCCAGCCTAACAGGGATAAACACTGAAGCTTTCTTT
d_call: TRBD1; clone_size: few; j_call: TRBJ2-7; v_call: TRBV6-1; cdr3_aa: CASKTGTGFYEQYF; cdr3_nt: TGTGCCAGCAAGACCGGGACAGGGTTTTACGAGCAGTACTTC
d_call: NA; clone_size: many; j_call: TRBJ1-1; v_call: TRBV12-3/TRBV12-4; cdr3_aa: CASSLWGDLNFLYAFF; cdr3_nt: TGTGCCAGCAGCCTATGGGGCGATCTTAATTTTTTATACGCTTTCTTT
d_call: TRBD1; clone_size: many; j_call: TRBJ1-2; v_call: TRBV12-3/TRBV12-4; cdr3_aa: CASSLGQGVGYGYTF; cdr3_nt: TGTGCCAGCAGCCTAGGACAGGGCGTCGGCTATGGCTACACCTTC
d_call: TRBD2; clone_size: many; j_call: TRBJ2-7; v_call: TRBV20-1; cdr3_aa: CSASVALASGYEQYF; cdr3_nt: TGCAGTGCTAGCGTCGCCCTGGCTAGCGGATACGAGCAGTACTTC
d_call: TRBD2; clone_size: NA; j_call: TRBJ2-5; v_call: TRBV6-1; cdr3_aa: CASSIREGRQETQYF; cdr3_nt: TGTGCCAGCAGTATAAGGGAGGGAAGACAAGAGACCCAGTACTTC
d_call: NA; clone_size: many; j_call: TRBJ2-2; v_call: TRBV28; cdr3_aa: CASHRNTGELVF; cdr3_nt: TGTGCCAGTCACAGGAACACCGGGGAGCTGGTTTTT
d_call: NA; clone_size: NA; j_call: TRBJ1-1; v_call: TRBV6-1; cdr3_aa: CASRAATEAFF; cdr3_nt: TGTGCCAGCAGGGCTGCCACTGAAGCTTTCTTT
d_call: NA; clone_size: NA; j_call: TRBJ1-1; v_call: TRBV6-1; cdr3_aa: CASSERGTEAFF; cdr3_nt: TGTGCCAGCAGTGAACGAGGGACTGAAGCTTTCTTT
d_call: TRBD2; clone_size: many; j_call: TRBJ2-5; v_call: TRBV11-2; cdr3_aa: CASSLDWASGRPIQETQYF; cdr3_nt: TGTGCCAGCAGCTTAGATTGGGCTAGCGGACGACCGATCCAAGAGACCCAGTACTTC
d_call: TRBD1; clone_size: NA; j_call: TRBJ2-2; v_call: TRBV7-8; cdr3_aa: CASSMKTGFTGELFF; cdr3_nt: TGTGCCAGCAGCATGAAGACAGGGTTCACCGGGGAGCTGTTTTTT
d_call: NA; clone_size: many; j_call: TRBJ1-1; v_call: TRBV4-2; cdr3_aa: CASSQMMTEAFF; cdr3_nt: TGTGCCAGCAGCCAAATGATGACTGAAGCTTTCTTT
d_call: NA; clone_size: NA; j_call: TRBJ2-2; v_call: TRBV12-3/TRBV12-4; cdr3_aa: CASIMIEAGELFF; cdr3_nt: TGTGCCAGCATCATGATCGAGGCCGGGGAGCTGTTTTTT
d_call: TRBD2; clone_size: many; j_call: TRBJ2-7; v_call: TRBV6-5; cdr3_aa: CASSYGPGGEQYF; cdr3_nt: TGTGCCAGCAGTTACGGGCCGGGGGGCGAGCAGTACTTC
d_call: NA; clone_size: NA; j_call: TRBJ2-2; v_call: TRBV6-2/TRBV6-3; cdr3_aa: CASTSRMNGELFF; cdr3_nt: TGTGCCTCGACTAGTCGGATGAACGGGGAGCTGTTTTTT
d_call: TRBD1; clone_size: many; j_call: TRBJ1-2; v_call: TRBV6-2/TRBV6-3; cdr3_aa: CASSFLRQGIYGYTF; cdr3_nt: TGTGCCAGCAGTTTCCTCCGACAGGGGATCTATGGCTACACCTTC
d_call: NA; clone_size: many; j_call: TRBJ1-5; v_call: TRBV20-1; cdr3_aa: CSGVIRTNQPQHF; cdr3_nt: TGCAGTGGCGTAATACGCACCAATCAGCCCCAGCATTTT
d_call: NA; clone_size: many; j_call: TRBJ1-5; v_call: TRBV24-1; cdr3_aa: CATSDTGRGRPQHF; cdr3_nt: TGTGCCACCAGTGATACCGGCCGGGGACGGCCCCAGCATTTT
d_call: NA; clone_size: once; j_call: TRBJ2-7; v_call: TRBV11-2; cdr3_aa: CASSLSTTGRHYEQYF; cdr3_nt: TGTGCCAGCAGCTTATCCACTACGGGACGCCACTACGAGCAGTACTTC
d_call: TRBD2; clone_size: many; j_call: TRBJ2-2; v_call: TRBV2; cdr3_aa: CASSLGLAGVPGELFF; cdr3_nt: TGTGCCAGCAGTCTTGGACTAGCGGGAGTGCCCGGGGAGCTGTTTTTT
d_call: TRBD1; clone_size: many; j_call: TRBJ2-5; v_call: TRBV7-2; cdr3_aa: CASSSPGQQETQYF; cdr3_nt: TGTGCCAGCAGCTCCCCGGGACAGCAAGAGACCCAGTACTTC
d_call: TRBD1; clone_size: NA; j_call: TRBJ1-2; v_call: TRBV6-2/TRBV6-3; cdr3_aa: CASSYSDDREDSYGYTF; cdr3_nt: TGTGCCAGCAGTTACTCCGACGACAGGGAGGATAGCTATGGCTACACCTTC
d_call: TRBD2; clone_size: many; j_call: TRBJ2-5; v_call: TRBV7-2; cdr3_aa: CASSFGGGAGVGETQYF; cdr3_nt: TGTGCCAGCAGCTTCGGGGGGGGAGCGGGAGTCGGTGAGACCCAGTACTTC
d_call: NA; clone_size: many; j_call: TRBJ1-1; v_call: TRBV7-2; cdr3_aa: CASSLAPSMDTEAFF; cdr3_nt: TGTGCCAGCAGCTTAGCCCCAAGTATGGACACTGAAGCTTTCTTT
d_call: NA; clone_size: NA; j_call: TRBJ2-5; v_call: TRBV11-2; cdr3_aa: CASSPGTQETQYF; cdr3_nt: TGTGCCAGCAGCCCCGGGACTCAAGAGACCCAGTACTTC
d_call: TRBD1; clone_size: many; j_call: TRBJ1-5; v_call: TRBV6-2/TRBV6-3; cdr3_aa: CASTEQGAGNQPQHF; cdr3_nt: TGTGCCAGCACCGAACAGGGGGCTGGCAATCAGCCCCAGCATTTT
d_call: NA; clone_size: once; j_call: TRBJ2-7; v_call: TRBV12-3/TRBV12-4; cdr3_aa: CATSDHGTYEQYF; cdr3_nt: TGTGCCACCAGTGACCATGGGACCTACGAGCAGTACTTC
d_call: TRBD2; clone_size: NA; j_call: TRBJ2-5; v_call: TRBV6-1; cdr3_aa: CASRTSQQETQYF; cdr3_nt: TGTGCCAGCAGGACTAGCCAGCAAGAGACCCAGTACTTC
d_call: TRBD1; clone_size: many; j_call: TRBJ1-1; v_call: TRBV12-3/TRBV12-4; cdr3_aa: CASVPGQGARRGTEAFF; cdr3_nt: TGTGCCAGTGTCCCGGGACAGGGGGCAAGGAGAGGCACTGAAGCTTTCTTT
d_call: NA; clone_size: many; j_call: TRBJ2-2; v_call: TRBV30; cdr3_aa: CAWREGARVIGELFF; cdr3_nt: TGTGCCTGGAGGGAGGGGGCGCGTGTGATCGGGGAGCTGTTTTTT